The rows below give T cell receptor beta chains drawn from one sample of a study of shared clonotypes between healthy human individuals. Profiled with immunoSEQ multiplex PCR; TCRdb holds only in-frame clones, not every one. In the table there are 850,000 to 1,200,000 clones, approximately 70% of which are singletons. What was sequenced was memory CD4+ T cells sorted from blood. All receptors derive from a man younger than 35 in good health. The CDR3 runs from the conserved cysteine through the conserved F or W. D genes are given only for firm matches. A clone size is listed for some rows: how often the clone was seen (once, few, many), or a class if it is expanded.

. | TRBJ2-3 | TRBV5-1 | . | TGCGCCAGCAGCCTACGGGCAGATACGCAGTATTTT | CASSLRADTQYF
. | TRBJ2-7 | TRBV27 | . | TGTGCCAGCAGTCCGAACGACAGGTCCTACGAGCAGTACTTC | CASSPNDRSYEQYF
. | TRBJ1-2 | TRBV30 | . | TGTGCCTGGGGACTCTCCCATGGCTACACCTTC | CAWGLSHGYTF
. | TRBJ2-5 | TRBV4-3 | . | TGCGCCAGCAGCCAAGAATTCGGGACCCAGTACTTC | CASSQEFGTQYF
. | TRBJ1-2 | TRBV19 | . | TGTGCCAGTAGTCCCGCGGTCTATGGCTACACCTTC | CASSPAVYGYTF
. | TRBJ2-6 | TRBV5-1 | . | TGCGCCAGCAGCCCACGATCTGGGGCCAACGTCCTGACTTTC | CASSPRSGANVLTF
. | TRBJ1-1 | TRBV12-5 | . | TGTGCTAGTGGCCAGGGGTCCCGGTGGGTGGCCACTGAAGCTTTCTTT | CASGQGSRWVATEAFF
. | TRBJ2-3 | TRBV6-1 | . | TGTGCCAGCAACCCCGTCCTCCGCACAGATACGCAGTATTTT | CASNPVLRTDTQYF
. | TRBJ1-1 | TRBV28 | . | TGTGCCAGCATCCTTGGGCGGAACACTGAAGCTTTCTTT | CASILGRNTEAFF
few | TRBJ1-6 | TRBV11-2 | . | TGTGCCAGCAGCTTAGATAAGGGGACCCCCCTCCACTTT | CASSLDKGTPLHF
. | TRBJ1-5 | TRBV10-2 | TRBD1 | TGCGCCAGCAGCTCACAGGGGAATCAGCCCCAGCATTTT | CASSSQGNQPQHF
. | TRBJ2-1 | TRBV27 | . | TGTGCCAGCAGTTTCGACAGGTCCAGCTCCTACAATGAGCAGTTCTTC | CASSFDRSSSYNEQFF
. | TRBJ2-7 | TRBV11-1 | . | TGTGCCAGCAGCCTCACGGGCGGCCCTGTGCTCGAGCAGTACTTC | CASSLTGGPVLEQYF
. | TRBJ1-2 | TRBV5-4 | TRBD1 | TGTGCCAGCAGCCTTCCAGGGACAGGGGTTAGCTACACCTTC | CASSLPGTGVSYTF
. | TRBJ2-7 | TRBV18 | TRBD1 | TGTGCCAGCTCACGGCTTACAGGGGACGAGCAGTACTTC | CASSRLTGDEQYF
. | TRBJ1-3 | TRBV25-1 | . | TGTGCCAGCAGTACGGGGCCTGGAAACACCATATATTTT | CASSTGPGNTIYF
once | TRBJ1-2 | TRBV19 | . | TGTGCCAGTAGTATAGCGGCAGGGTGGGATGGCTACACCTTC | CASSIAAGWDGYTF
. | TRBJ2-5 | TRBV5-6 | . | TGTGCCAGCAGCTTCGGTGAGACCCAGTACTTC | CASSFGETQYF
. | TRBJ1-2 | TRBV9 | . | TGTGCCAGCAGCGAACAGGGAAGTAGCTATGGCTACACCTTC | CASSEQGSSYGYTF
. | TRBJ2-6 | TRBV5-6 | . | TGTGCCAGCAGCTTGGACAACAGTCATTCTGGGGCCAACGTCCTGACTTTC | CASSLDNSHSGANVLTF
. | TRBJ2-7 | TRBV13 | TRBD2 | TGTGCCAGCAGCCCCCCCCTGACTAGCGGGAGGTCCTACGAGCAGTACTTC | CASSPPLTSGRSYEQYF
. | TRBJ1-4 | TRBV28 | TRBD1 | TGTGCCAGCAGTTCCGGGACAGGGGGCCAACGTGAAAAACTGTTTTTT | CASSSGTGGQREKLFF
. | TRBJ1-1 | TRBV6-5 | . | TGTGCCAGCATCAAATCGGGGGGGACTGAAGCTTTCTTT | CASIKSGGTEAFF
once | TRBJ2-7 | TRBV5-1 | . | TGCGCCAGCAGCTTGGAAGGGGGAAATTCGTACGAGCAGTACTTC | CASSLEGGNSYEQYF
once | TRBJ2-5 | TRBV19 | . | TGTGCCAGTAGTATCGGACAGTACCAAGAGACCCAGTACTTC | CASSIGQYQETQYF
. | TRBJ1-5 | TRBV18 | . | TGTGCCAGCTCACCACAAACAGGGCTTAATCAGCCCCAGCATTTT | CASSPQTGLNQPQHF
. | TRBJ2-7 | TRBV7-2 | TRBD1 | TGTGCCAGCAGCTTAGCCAGGGGGTACGAGCAGTACTTC | CASSLARGYEQYF
. | TRBJ1-4 | TRBV28 | . | TGTGCCAGCAGTTTACAGAGGGAAAAACTGTTTTTT | CASSLQREKLFF
once | TRBJ1-4 | TRBV6-6 | . | TGTGCCAGCAGTTCAACAGGGATTTTTAGTGAAAAACTGTTTTTT | CASSSTGIFSEKLFF
. | TRBJ2-3 | TRBV18 | . | TGTGCCAGCTCACCCCTCGGGGGAAGCACAGATACGCAGTATTTT | CASSPLGGSTDTQYF
. | TRBJ2-3 | TRBV29-1 | TRBD1 | TGCAGCGTTGCAGGACAGGGGTCTACAGATACGCAGTATTTT | CSVAGQGSTDTQYF
. | TRBJ2-7 | TRBV5-1 | TRBD1 | TGCGCCAGCAGCAATGGACAGGGGGTAGGGGAGCAGTACTTC | CASSNGQGVGEQYF
. | TRBJ1-4 | TRBV10-1 | TRBD1 | TGCGCCAGCAGTGATTCCAGGGGGTTTAATGAAAAACTGTTTTTT | CASSDSRGFNEKLFF
. | TRBJ2-1 | TRBV10-2 | . | TGCGCCAGCAGTGAGGATGGTGAGCAGTTCTTC | CASSEDGEQFF
. | TRBJ1-6 | TRBV27 | . | TGTGCCAGCAGTTTGGGATTTGATAATTCACCCCTCCACTTT | CASSLGFDNSPLHF
. | TRBJ2-1 | TRBV9 | . | TGTGCCAGCAACCATTTGGGGGGCGCGTACAATGAGCAGTTCTTC | CASNHLGGAYNEQFF